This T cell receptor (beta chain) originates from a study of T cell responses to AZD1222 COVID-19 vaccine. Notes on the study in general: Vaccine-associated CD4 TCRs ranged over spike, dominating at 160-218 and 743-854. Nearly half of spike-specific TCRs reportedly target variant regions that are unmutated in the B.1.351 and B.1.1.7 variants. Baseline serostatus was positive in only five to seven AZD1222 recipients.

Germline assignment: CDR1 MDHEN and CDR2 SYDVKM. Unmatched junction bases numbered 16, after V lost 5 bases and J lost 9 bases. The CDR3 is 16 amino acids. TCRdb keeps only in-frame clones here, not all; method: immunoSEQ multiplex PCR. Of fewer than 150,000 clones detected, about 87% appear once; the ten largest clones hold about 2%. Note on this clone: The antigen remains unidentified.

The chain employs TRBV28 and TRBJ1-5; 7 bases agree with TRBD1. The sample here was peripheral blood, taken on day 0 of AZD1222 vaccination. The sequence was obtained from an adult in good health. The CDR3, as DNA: TGTGCCAGCAGTACACCTAAACTGACAGGGCGGAGGCCCCAGCATTTT. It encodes CASSTPKLTGRRPQHF.